This TCR beta chain was observed in a study of CD8+ T cells in alopecia areata (dated by TCRdb to between 2017 and 2018). Regarding the complete study: Female C3H/HeJ recipients, about 7-10 weeks old, were grafted with skin from C3H/HeJ donors with spontaneous alopecia (roughly 6-12 months old). High-throughput TCRbeta sequencing was used to examine T cell clonal expansion in alopecia areata in both the C3H/HeJ mouse model and human patients. Human TCRbeta sequencing covered scalp tissue and sorted CD4+ and CD8+ peripheral blood T cells from patchy and totalis/universalis alopecia areata patients and healthy controls. Scalp clonality was compared among normal scalp (n=4), patchy alopecia areata scalp (n=8), and alopecia totalis/universalis scalp (n=8). RNA was obtained with the PAXgene miRNA kit for fixed scalp, the miRNeasy kit for PBMCs, and the RNeasy kit for mouse skin. TCRbeta CDR3 regions were amplified by immunoSEQ multiplex PCR using 35 Vbeta forward and 13 Jbeta reverse primers.

Broad study findings and their caveats: Unlike mouse skin, where gammadelta T cells dominate, normal human skin contains resident alphabeta T cells that get sequenced too, which complicates analysis of the scalp TCR repertoire. Compared with mice, TCR sequences shared between patients were less clear, possibly partly because of HLA diversity across the patient population. Lesional scalp, especially in alopecia totalis/universalis, showed higher clonality and more expanded CD8+ clones than normal scalp, suggesting antigenic drive.

The library came from the immunoSEQ multiplex PCR assay. RNA was extracted from all samples and reverse transcribed into cDNA, which served as template for TCR sequencing. First-strand cDNA was synthesized using SuperScript III with a 2:1 mix of oligo-dT and random hexamers. A synthetic immune receptor repertoire was used to measure amplification bias, and any remaining bias was corrected computationally. Libraries were sequenced on Illumina HiSeq with 60 bp reads covering the CDR3, read from J toward V. Per the original workflow: Raw reads were preprocessed for error removal, and CDR3 was defined according to IMGT conventions as running from the conserved cysteine to phenylalanine. Clonality was computed as 1 minus the Shannon entropy, with the entropy normalized by log2 of the number of productive unique TCRs. Whether each scalp clone was CD4 or CD8 was inferred by checking scalp TCRbeta sequences against the CD4 and CD8 repertoires from sorted blood. TCRdb re-hosts the immuneACCESS table, in-frame sequences only. Its copies lack some clones; in the studies checked, an unresolved V gene accounts for under half of them, and the cause for the rest is not known. V, J and clone size derive from that table, while D and trimming were established from the DNA sequence. In this sample, some 110,000 clones appear, none counted once only. The ten largest clones capture around a fifth of the sample.

V is cut back by 3 bases and J by 2 bases, with 4 bases in the junction unmatched. The germline V gene gives CDR1 as NNHDY and CDR2 as SYVADS. The CDR3, cysteine through phenylalanine, is 16 amino acids long. Sequencing covers 36 bases of the CDR3, shown here with the frame starting at base 1. This clone was counted only a few times. It has no known antigen specificity. Because this receptor comes from a mouse, its gene names and germline sequences follow the mouse reference. The missing CDR3 end, 4 residues past where the read stops, is filled in from the germline J gene. What was sequenced was lesional skin. The clonotype was recovered from a C3H/HeJ mouse with alopecia areata. This strain of mice has MHC haplotype H2-k. The sequence links TRBV13-3 to TRBJ2-2, with 10 bases matching TRBD2. The CDR3 sequence is CASSATGGENTGQLYF. CDR3 bases read: TGTGCCAGCAGTGCAACTGGGGGGGAGAACACCGGG.